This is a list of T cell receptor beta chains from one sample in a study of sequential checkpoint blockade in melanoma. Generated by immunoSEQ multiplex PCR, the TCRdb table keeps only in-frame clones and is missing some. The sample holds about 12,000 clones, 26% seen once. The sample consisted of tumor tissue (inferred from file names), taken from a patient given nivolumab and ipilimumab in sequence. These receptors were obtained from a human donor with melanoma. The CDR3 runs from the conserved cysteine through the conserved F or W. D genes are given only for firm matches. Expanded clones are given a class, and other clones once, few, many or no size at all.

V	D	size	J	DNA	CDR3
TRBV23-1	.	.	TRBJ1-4	TGCGCCAGCAGCCAATGGTTTCGCGGTGAAAAACTGTTTTTT	CASSQWFRGEKLFF
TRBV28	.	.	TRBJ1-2	TGTGCCAGCAGTGCAGGGTACTATGGCTACACCTTC	CASSAGYYGYTF
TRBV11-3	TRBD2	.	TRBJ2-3	TGTGCCAGCAGCCCCACCGGCGGGGGGGCGAAAGATACGCAGTATTTT	CASSPTGGGAKDTQYF
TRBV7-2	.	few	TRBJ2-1	TGTGCCAGCAGCTTCAAACTCTACAATGAGCAGTTCTTC	CASSFKLYNEQFF
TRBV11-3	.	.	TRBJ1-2	TGTGCCAGCAGCTTAGGTGTGGGGGGCTATGGCTACACCTTC	CASSLGVGGYGYTF
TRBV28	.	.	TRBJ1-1	TGTGCCAGCAGTTTAATCAAGGGGGGGAACACTGAAGCTTTCTTT	CASSLIKGGNTEAFF
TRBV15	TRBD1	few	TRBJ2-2	TGTGCCACCAGCAGAGACCGAATTACGGACAGGGCGGCCGGGGAGCTGTTTTTT	CATSRDRITDRAAGELFF
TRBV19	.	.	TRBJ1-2	TGTGCCAGTAGTAGGGCAGGCACCCTCTCTTATGGCTACACCTTC	CASSRAGTLSYGYTF
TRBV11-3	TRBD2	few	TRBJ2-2	TGTGCCAGCAGCGGGACTAGCGGGGGGATACTAGAGAACACCGGGGAGCTGTTTTTT	CASSGTSGGILENTGELFF
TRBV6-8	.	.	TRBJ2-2	TGTGCCAGCAGTCCGGACAGTTACTACACCGGGGAGCTGTTTTTT	CASSPDSYYTGELFF
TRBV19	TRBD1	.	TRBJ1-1	TGTGCCAGTAGTACCGAATTGCAACGGACAGGGCCTGAAGCTTTCTTT	CASSTELQRTGPEAFF
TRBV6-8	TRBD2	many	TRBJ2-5	TGTGCCATCAGTTCGGGACTAGCGGGTGAAGAGACCCAGTACTTC	CAISSGLAGEETQYF
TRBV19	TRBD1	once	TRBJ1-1	TGTGCCAGTAGTATATACCCGGGACAGGGGGCGAAAACTGAAGCTTTCTTT	CASSIYPGQGAKTEAFF
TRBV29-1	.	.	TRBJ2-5	TGCAGCGGACTGGACTCGACCCAAGAGACCCAGTACTTC	CSGLDSTQETQYF
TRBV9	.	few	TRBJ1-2	TGTGCCAGCATTTTGCACCCGAACAACTTAGGCTATGGCTACACCTTC	CASILHPNNLGYGYTF
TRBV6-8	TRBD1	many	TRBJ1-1	TGTGCCAGCAGTTGGACAGGGGACACTGAAGCTTTCTTT	CASSWTGDTEAFF